These T cell receptor beta chains were read from a single sample in a study of T cell repertoires in cytomegalovirus infection. TCRdb independently ran MiXCR on the reads; one entry per CDR3 protein. The repertoire includes around 630,000 distinct CDR3 sequences, 20% to 25% of them detected once, and roughly 8% sits in the top ten. The specimen sequenced was CD8+ T cells from PBMCs. These receptors were collected from a human donor in good health (CMV status not recorded). Some clones in this sample may be carry-over from other donors' samples. Each CDR3 is given with its conserved first and last residue. D genes are given only for firm matches. Clone sizes are given selectively: once, few, many, or a class where the clone is expanded.

DNA	CDR3	J	D	size	V
TGTGCCAGCAGCCCCCCGACAGCCTACGAGCAGTACTTC	CASSPPTAYEQYF	TRBJ2-7	-	few	TRBV7-9
TGTGCCAGCAGCTTCCTGTCAGGGTACAATTCACCCCTCCACTTT	CASSFLSGYNSPLHF	TRBJ1-6	-	few	TRBV7-2
TGTGCCATCAGTGAATTAGCGGGGGCAGGAGATACGCAGTATTTT	CAISELAGAGDTQYF	TRBJ2-3	TRBD2	few	TRBV10-3
TGTGCCAGCAGCTGGACATCAATCTACACCGGGGAGCTGTTTTTT	CASSWTSIYTGELFF	TRBJ2-2	-	many	TRBV7-8
TGTGCCAGCAGCTTCCTTGGGACAGGGACCACTGAAGCTTTCTTT	CASSFLGTGTTEAFF	TRBJ1-1	TRBD1	few	TRBV7-9
TGCGCCAGCAGCCAAGGTAGCGGGGAATACAATGAGCAGTTCTTC	CASSQGSGEYNEQFF	TRBJ2-1	TRBD2	-	TRBV4-1
TGCGCCAGCAGTGATCCCCTTGGGACAGCATACACCGGGGAGCTGTTTTTT	CASSDPLGTAYTGELFF	TRBJ2-2	TRBD1	few	TRBV10-2
TGCAGCGTTGGAGATACAGGGGGAGGGGACTATGGCTACACCTTC	CSVGDTGGGDYGYTF	TRBJ1-2	TRBD1	few	TRBV29-1
TGTGCCAGCAGGGGGTTTAACGTCCGTGCGAGCACAGATACGCAGTATTTT	CASRGFNVRASTDTQYF	TRBJ2-3	-	-	TRBV25-1
TGTGCCAGCAGTTTATCGGGGCTGGTTCCTAACTATGGCTACACCTTC	CASSLSGLVPNYGYTF	TRBJ1-2	-	-	TRBV27
TGTGCCAGCAGATCGGACAGGAGGCACACCGGGGAGCTGTTTTTT	CASRSDRRHTGELFF	TRBJ2-2	TRBD1	few	TRBV7-9
TGCAGTGCTAGAGCTAGCACTGAAGCTTTCTTT	CSARASTEAFF	TRBJ1-1	-	-	TRBV20-1
TGTGCCAGCAGTTACCAAGGGGGTCTATTCACAGATACGCAGTATTTT	CASSYQGGLFTDTQYF	TRBJ2-3	-	many	TRBV6-5
TGCGCCAGCAGTGTCGCGGGAGCGGGGGCCCAAGAGACCCAGTACTTC	CASSVAGAGAQETQYF	TRBJ2-5	TRBD2	few	TRBV10-2
TGTGCCAGCAGCTTAGCGAGCGGGACAGACTCCTACGAGCAGTACTTC	CASSLASGTDSYEQYF	TRBJ2-7	-	-	TRBV7-9
TGTGCCATCTTATCCCACACAGATACGCAGTATTTT	CAILSHTDTQYF	TRBJ2-3	-	once	TRBV10-3
TGCAGTGCTAGAGATAGTGGGACAGGGGGCGGCTATGGCTACACCTTC	CSARDSGTGGGYGYTF	TRBJ1-2	TRBD1	-	TRBV20-1
TGCAGCGTCTGGGATTTCGGGGATGACGAGCAGTACTTC	CSVWDFGDDEQYF	TRBJ2-7	-	few	TRBV29-1
TGTGCCAGCAGCTTGAACAGGGACAATCAGCCCCAGCATTTT	CASSLNRDNQPQHF	TRBJ1-5	-	few	TRBV7-6
TGTGCCAGCAGTTTGGTTGCTGGGGGCGTACGGACTGAAGCTTTCTTT	CASSLVAGGVRTEAFF	TRBJ1-1	-	-	TRBV28
TGTGCCAGCAGTTTATTTCCCCTTGCGGTCGTATCCCGGGGAGGCATTCAGTACTTC	CASSLFPLAVVSRGGIQYF	TRBJ2-4	-	many	TRBV12-3/TRBV12-4
TGTGCCAGCACCCCCGGGGGGCTGGGTGAAGCTTTCTTT	CASTPGGLGEAFF	TRBJ1-1	-	-	TRBV6-2/TRBV6-3
TGTGCCAGCAGCCGAGACAGGCTCCAGTTCTTC	CASSRDRLQFF	TRBJ2-1	-	few	TRBV7-9
TGCAGCGCGGCGGGGGGCCCGGACTATGGCTACACCTTC	CSAAGGPDYGYTF	TRBJ1-2	-	few	TRBV29-1
TGTGCCAGCAGCACTACAGCGACCTATGGCTACACCTTC	CASSTTATYGYTF	TRBJ1-2	-	many	TRBV7-8
TGTGCCAGCAGTTACGGTAGGGGGCAAGATGGCTACACCTTC	CASSYGRGQDGYTF	TRBJ1-2	TRBD1	-	TRBV6-6
TGTGCCAGCACGTTACAGGGGGCTAAGAGGGGGGAGCTGTTTTTT	CASTLQGAKRGELFF	TRBJ2-2	TRBD1	-	TRBV12-3/TRBV12-4
TGTGCCAGCAGCCCCTGGATCTATGGCTACACCTTC	CASSPWIYGYTF	TRBJ1-2	-	few	TRBV28
TGCAGTGCTACACCCTCATTGGGACAGATTTATTCACCCCTCCACTTT	CSATPSLGQIYSPLHF	TRBJ1-6	TRBD1	few	TRBV20-1
TGTGCCAGCAGACGGGACAGGGGAACAGATACGCAGTATTTT	CASRRDRGTDTQYF	TRBJ2-3	TRBD1	many	TRBV28
TGCAGCGTTGCCCGGACGGAGGAGACCCAGTACTTC	CSVARTEETQYF	TRBJ2-5	-	-	TRBV29-1
TGTGCCAGCAGGAGGGACACCTTCACAGATACGCAGTATTTT	CASRRDTFTDTQYF	TRBJ2-3	-	few	TRBV7-6
TGTGCCAGCAGTCAGGAGGGGGACGAGCAGTACTTC	CASSQEGDEQYF	TRBJ2-7	-	many	TRBV6-1
TGTGCCAGCAGTCTGACCGGGACGGTCTATGGCTACACCTTC	CASSLTGTVYGYTF	TRBJ1-2	-	many	TRBV12-3/TRBV12-4
TGTGCCAGCAGCCAAGGGGCGGGTCGGGTCCAAGAGACCCAGTACTTC	CASSQGAGRVQETQYF	TRBJ2-5	-	-	TRBV3-1
TGCAGCACGTACAGGGACTATGGCTACACCTTC	CSTYRDYGYTF	TRBJ1-2	-	few	TRBV29-1
TGCGCCAGCAGTCAATCGAAAGGGGCGCGGGAACAGCCCCAGCATTTT	CASSQSKGAREQPQHF	TRBJ1-5	-	few	TRBV23-1
TGCAGTGCTAGAGATGACACAGGGGGCGTATATGGCTACACCTTC	CSARDDTGGVYGYTF	TRBJ1-2	TRBD1	few	TRBV20-1
TGTGCCAGCAGTTACGATGGGGTGTACACTGAAGCTTTCTTT	CASSYDGVYTEAFF	TRBJ1-1	-	-	TRBV6-5
TGTGCCAACAGCCCCGGGACAGGGAGGTCCTACGAGCAGTACTTC	CANSPGTGRSYEQYF	TRBJ2-7	TRBD1	-	TRBV13